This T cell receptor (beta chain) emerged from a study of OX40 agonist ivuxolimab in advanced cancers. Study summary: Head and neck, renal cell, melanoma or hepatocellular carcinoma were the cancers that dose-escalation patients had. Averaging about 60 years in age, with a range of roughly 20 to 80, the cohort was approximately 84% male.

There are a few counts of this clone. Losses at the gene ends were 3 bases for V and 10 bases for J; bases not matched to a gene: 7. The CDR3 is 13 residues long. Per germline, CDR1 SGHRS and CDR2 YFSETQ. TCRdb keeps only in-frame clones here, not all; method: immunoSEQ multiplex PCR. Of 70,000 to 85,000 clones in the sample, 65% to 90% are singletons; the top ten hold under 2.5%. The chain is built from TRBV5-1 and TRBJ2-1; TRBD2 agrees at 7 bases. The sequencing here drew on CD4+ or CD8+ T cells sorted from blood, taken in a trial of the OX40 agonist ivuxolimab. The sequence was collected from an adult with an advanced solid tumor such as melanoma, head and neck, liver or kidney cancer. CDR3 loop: CASSSGREREQFF. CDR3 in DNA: TGCGCCAGCAGCTCGGGGCGGGAGAGAGAGCAGTTCTTC.